These 5 T cell receptor beta chains were all obtained from the same sample, sequenced in a study of blood T cell repertoires in COVID-19. Assay used: immunoSEQ multiplex PCR; TCRdb lists only in-frame clones, some missing. The data contain some 68,000 clones, 70% to 90% of them singletons. The sequenced sample was peripheral blood. The origin of the receptors is a woman aged 50 to 60 with COVID-19, enrolled during active disease.

The gene calls are TRBV2 and TRBJ2-5; TRBD2 aligns across 11 bases. J was trimmed by 5 bases and V by 7 bases; bases with no gene match: 9. This CDR3 has 15 residues. From germline, CDR1 is SNHLY and CDR2 FYNNEI. The CDR3 reads CASTTLAGGGETQYF. The DNA for the CDR3 is TGTGCCAGCACAACCTTAGCGGGAGGGGGGGAGACCCAGTACTTC.

The V and J genes are TRBV27 and TRBJ1-6; D is unclear. There are 18 residues in the CDR3. V was shortened by 2 bases and J by 0 bases, with 14 bases between the two germline ends. Germline V gene lookup returns CDR1 MNHEY and CDR2 SMNVEV (reference sequence). CDR3 amino acids: CASSLRPNGGSYNSPLHF. For the CDR3, the DNA is TGTGCCAGCAGTTTACGCCCCAATGGAGGCTCCTATAATTCACCCCTCCACTTT.

This clone was observed once. V is TRBV18 and J is TRBJ2-1; 7 bases map to TRBD1. The CDR3 loop spans 15 amino acids. V lost 2 bases to trimming and J lost 9 bases; unmatched junction nucleotides: 10. CDR1 KGHSH and CDR2 LQKENI come from the germline V gene. The CDR3 DNA sequence: TGTGCCAGCTCACCATCGGCGACAGGGATTCGTGAGCAGTTCTTC. Translation: CASSPSATGIREQFF.

The rearrangement uses TRBV6-1 and TRBJ2-1; 7 bases line up with TRBD1. CDR1 and CDR2 (germline): MNHNS, SASEGT. The CDR3 runs 14 residues. V shed 7 bases, J shed 8 bases, and the junction held 11 bases outside the gene matches. The CDR3 loop reads CASNGQVKNDEQFF. As DNA, the CDR3 is TGTGCCAGCAATGGACAGGTTAAGAACGATGAGCAGTTCTTC.

This chain joins TRBV28 and TRBJ2-7; D may be TRBD1 (6 bases). The CDR3 spans 18 residues. The V and J ends lost 0 bases and 0 bases respectively, with 18 bases between them. Germline V gene sequence: CDR1 MDHEN, CDR2 SYDVKM. The CDR3 sequence: CASSLWLTPTGISYEQYF. The CDR3 region has the DNA TGTGCCAGCAGTTTATGGCTTACTCCCACAGGGATCTCCTACGAGCAGTACTTC. The full variable domain, its missing parts supplied by reference TRBV28 and TRBJ2-7, is DVKVTQSSRYLVKRTGEKVFLECVQDMDHENMFWYRQDPGLGLRLIYFSYDVKMKEKGDIPEGYSVSREKKERFSLILESASTNQTSMYLCASSLWLTPTGISYEQYFGPGTRLTVT.